This TCR beta chain is from a study of a mutant IDH1 vaccine in newly diagnosed glioma. Overall study context: Patients received vaccination from 4-6 weeks after radiotherapy alone, or with temozolomide cycles.

Findings and limits, study-wide: With respect to changes in top peripheral T cell clonotypes, pseudoprogression seemed unrelated.

The assay was immunoSEQ multiplex PCR, and TCRdb's table has in-frame clones only and misses some. The sample has under 45,000 clones; roughly 90% are singletons. A word on this clone: What it binds is not known.

V was trimmed by 3 bases and J by 6 bases, leaving 13 bases between them. This CDR3 spans 14 amino acids. Looked up from germline, CDR1 is SGHTA and CDR2 is FQGTGA. The time point denotes: week 23, last vaccination. With topical imiquimod, each dose of the vaccine consisted of 300 ug of mutant IDH1 20-mer peptide. This material consisted of PBMCs, taken from a glioma patient whose treatment included an IDH1 peptide vaccine. This receptor was taken from a man aged 45-60 years with glioma. The J gene is TRBJ2-3, the V gene TRBV7-3, with TRBD2 as a possible D gene (6 bases). CDR3 in DNA: TGTGCCAGCAGCTTGGGGACTGCCGGGGATACGCAGTATTTT. It yields the protein CASSLGTAGDTQYF.